Listed below are T cell receptor beta chains from one sample, sequenced in a study of CD8 T cells in ankylosing spondylitis. TCRdb re-called the 5' RACE reads with MiXCR, one entry per CDR3 protein. This sample carries around 890,000 distinct CDR3 sequences, 12% of them seen once, and the ten largest clones take approximately 0.51%. The specimen sequenced was blood, either unsorted or a sorted T cell fraction (not recorded which). Receptors were obtained from a male donor with ankylosing spondylitis. Both conserved end residues are part of each CDR3. Fields, in order: J gene, V gene, clone size, CDR3 protein. Only part of the rows carry a size: once, few, many, or a class if the clone is expanded.

TRBJ1-2	TRBV9	.	CASGEGNYGYTF
TRBJ1-1	TRBV7-8	.	CASSYGAGAEAFF
TRBJ2-5	TRBV7-8	.	CASSGGPAGGQETQYF
TRBJ2-1	TRBV7-8	.	CASSLTDLNEQFF
TRBJ2-3	TRBV9	many	CASSAGTGYYTDTQYF
TRBJ2-7	TRBV4-3	.	CASSQDRDTFYEQYF
TRBJ1-2	TRBV12-3/TRBV12-4	.	CASSWGRVMSGYTF
TRBJ2-7	TRBV12-3/TRBV12-4	.	CASKAGTGFNEQYF
TRBJ2-3	TRBV25-1	.	CASSDTRRGADTQYF
TRBJ2-4	TRBV20-1	.	CSASGPGDIQYF
TRBJ2-7	TRBV10-1	many	CASSGPPTYEQYF
TRBJ2-1	TRBV20-1	few	CSAQAGGRMYEQFF
TRBJ1-2	TRBV4-3	few	CASSTVGTAADVYGYTF
TRBJ2-7	TRBV5-1	few	CASSPGQGGIYEQYF
TRBJ2-2	TRBV20-1	few	CSARDRGRVYAGELFF
TRBJ1-1	TRBV2	few	CASSVSFGGTEAFF
TRBJ2-3	TRBV12-3/TRBV12-4	few	CASSRRRGGPLADTQYF
TRBJ2-7	TRBV27	few	CASSPVADPDYEQYF
TRBJ2-3	TRBV20-1	many	CSAETSATDTQYF
TRBJ2-3	TRBV6-1	.	CARPTGAGTDTQYF
TRBJ1-1	TRBV9	many	CASSPQEGRYVSTEAFF
TRBJ2-3	TRBV6-6	.	CASGDGSTDTQYF
TRBJ2-7	TRBV28	few	CASSLLPGLAGPVYEQYF
TRBJ2-1	TRBV18	.	CASSPLTGANEQFF
TRBJ2-1	TRBV18	.	CASSPTSARNNEQFF
TRBJ2-7	TRBV6-2/TRBV6-3	few	CASSYSGGYSYEQYF
TRBJ1-2	TRBV5-5	few	CASTATGNYGYTF
TRBJ2-2	TRBV29-1	few	CSAVRTSGTDGELFF
TRBJ1-1	TRBV20-1	few	CSAIDSSNTEAFF
TRBJ2-4	TRBV20-1	.	CSAPTGTSLYIQYF
TRBJ2-1	TRBV4-2	many	CASSQVSLLGYNEQFF
TRBJ2-5	TRBV5-1	.	CASSGTGSRGETQYF
TRBJ2-5	TRBV5-5	.	CASSLVGYSGETQYF
TRBJ1-2	TRBV7-9	few	CATGGRTGRNGYTF
TRBJ2-2	TRBV20-1	.	CSAREQANTGELFF
TRBJ2-1	TRBV6-2/TRBV6-3	few	CASSRSGRIDEQFF
TRBJ2-2	TRBV28	many	CASGYQGVTGELFF
TRBJ1-2	TRBV6-6	few	CAILADSYGYTF
TRBJ1-2	TRBV6-1	few	CASSVGLTNYGYTF
TRBJ1-2	TRBV12-3/TRBV12-4	few	CASSLKGGDGYGYTF
TRBJ1-1	TRBV10-3	many	CAIRGYSNTEAFF
TRBJ1-2	TRBV9	.	CASSVGGNGYTF
TRBJ2-5	TRBV6-5	.	CASSTDPGRSQETQYF
TRBJ2-4	TRBV6-1	few	CASGAGLAKNIQYF
TRBJ2-5	TRBV5-8	few	CASRHDREETQYF
TRBJ2-2	TRBV7-2	.	CASSQQGGLSGELFF
TRBJ2-7	TRBV28	few	CAVSDRGYEQYF
TRBJ2-1	TRBV11-2	few	CASSTIDLRSYNEQFF
TRBJ2-7	TRBV12-3/TRBV12-4	few	CASSQRRQSSYEQYF
TRBJ1-1	TRBV29-1	.	CSVGMGPTEAFF
TRBJ1-5	TRBV6-1	few	CASTGTHLNQPQHF
TRBJ1-6	TRBV7-2	.	CASSRNRGSPLHF
TRBJ2-5	TRBV20-1	.	CSAGPLGGWGETQYF
TRBJ1-4	TRBV28	few	CASSVGGREKLFF
TRBJ2-7	TRBV7-2	few	CASSPQPAGGPRYEQYF
TRBJ2-3	TRBV20-1	.	CSATSTSAETYTDTQYF